In this sample, the clone carrying this TCR beta chain turned up many times. The data were taken from a study of early T cells in non-severe SARS-CoV-2 infection. Study information: Sequencing input comprised bulk RNA from unsorted whole blood; chain pairing was not available.

This CDR3 contains 13 residues. V was pared by 3 bases and J by 8 bases, with 14 bases between. Germline V gene data show CDR1 as DFQATT and CDR2 as SNEGSKA (reference sequence). A single record per CDR3 protein comes from TCRdb applying MiXCR to the 5' RACE reads. The repertoire holds roughly 32,000 distinct CDR3 sequences, with around 7% as singletons. The sequence came from an adult who was a healthcare worker with PCR-confirmed SARS-CoV-2 infection or an uninfected control (not recorded which). The sequenced sample consisted of whole blood. The chain recombines TRBV20-1 with TRBJ2-4; TRBD1 or TRBD2 may be the D gene (7 bases each). The CDR3 bases are TGCAGTGCTAGCTTATCAGGGGGGGACATTCAGTACTTC. This translates into CSASLSGGDIQYF.